This section outlines one TCR beta chain sequence together with its context. The antigen is unknown. These data come from a study of cytomegalovirus exposure and HLA in healthy donors. Regarding the study as a whole: First-cohort TCR clusters tended to co-occur in the approximately 120 validation repertoires, a later analysis found. A few chains tied to CMV proved CMV antigen-specific in vitro.

Germline V CDR1 and CDR2: SNHLY, FYNNEI. This CDR3 contains 12 residues. The V end lost 2 bases, the J end lost 8 bases, and 9 bases lay between the germline ends. Sequencing was performed with immunoSEQ multiplex PCR; in TCRdb, only in-frame clones are kept and a portion is missing. The data show about 120,000 clones, roughly 90% seen once. The chain couples TRBV2 to TRBJ1-2; weak D call: TRBD1 (5 bases). Sequenced material: PBMCs. The TCR was taken from a woman in her late teens or twenties in good health and CMV-seropositive. CDR3 bases: TGTGCCAGCAGTGAATTCCGGGGGGGCTACACCTTC. Protein product: CASSEFRGGYTF.